These T cell receptor beta chains were read from a single sample in a study of Ad26.COV2.S vaccination and SARS-CoV-2 variants. The protocol was immunoSEQ multiplex PCR, while the TCRdb copy is restricted to in-frame clones and leaves out a portion. The repertoire has about 680,000 clones, more than 80% of them found once; the top ten carry roughly 1.5%. The specimen comprised peripheral blood, sampled in a trial of Ad26.COV2.S vaccine versus placebo. These receptors were taken from a person between 18 and 65 years old who received the Ad26.COV2.S COVID-19 vaccine or a placebo. The CDR3 runs from the conserved cysteine through the conserved F or W. Each record gives: J gene, V gene, D gene, clone size, CDR3 DNA, CDR3 protein. The D gene is left open where the match is weak. The listing skips clone size in some rows; elsewhere it reads once, few, many or a size class.

J: TRBJ2-7; V: TRBV19; D: TRBD1; size: -; DNA: TGTGCCAGTACCCCGACAGGGACATACGAGCAGTACTTC; CDR3: CASTPTGTYEQYF
J: TRBJ2-5; V: TRBV2; D: TRBD2; size: -; DNA: TGTGCCAGAGACGCGGGGGGCCAAGAGACCCAGTACTTC; CDR3: CARDAGGQETQYF
J: TRBJ1-2; V: TRBV18; D: TRBD1; size: few; DNA: TGTGCCAGCTCACCAGGACAGGGCCTAAACTATGGCTACACCTTC; CDR3: CASSPGQGLNYGYTF
J: TRBJ1-1; V: TRBV9; D: -; size: -; DNA: TGTGCCAGCAGCGTAGGCCCAGGGCGCACTGAAGCTTTCTTT; CDR3: CASSVGPGRTEAFF
J: TRBJ1-2; V: TRBV2; D: -; size: -; DNA: TGTGCCAGCAGTGGACAGTTTTTCGGTTACACCTTC; CDR3: CASSGQFFGYTF
J: TRBJ2-3; V: TRBV7-9; D: TRBD1; size: -; DNA: TGTGCCAGCAGCCCAGGGGGACAGGGAGGACATACGCAGTATTTT; CDR3: CASSPGGQGGHTQYF
J: TRBJ2-2; V: TRBV3-1/TRBV3-2; D: TRBD2; size: -; DNA: TGTGCCAGCAGCCTTCGGACTAGCGGGAGATCGAACACCGGGGAGCTGTTTTTT; CDR3: CASSLRTSGRSNTGELFF
J: TRBJ1-2; V: TRBV9; D: -; size: -; DNA: TGTGCCAGCAGCGTAGGGGGGGTTGACTATGGCTACACCTTC; CDR3: CASSVGGVDYGYTF
J: TRBJ2-7; V: TRBV30; D: -; size: -; DNA: TGTGCCTGGTCCCTTGGGGGTTCTGCCTACGAGCAGTACTTC; CDR3: CAWSLGGSAYEQYF
J: TRBJ2-2; V: TRBV11-2; D: TRBD1; size: -; DNA: TGTGCCAGCAGCCCACTGACAGGGTCTACCGGGGAGCTGTTTTTT; CDR3: CASSPLTGSTGELFF
J: TRBJ2-1; V: TRBV10-2; D: TRBD2; size: -; DNA: TGCGCCAGCAGACCCGGGACTAGCTCCTACAATGAGCAGTTCTTC; CDR3: CASRPGTSSYNEQFF
J: TRBJ2-2; V: TRBV30; D: -; size: -; DNA: TGTGCCTGCGGGGACTTCGCGAACACCGGGGAGCTGTTTTTT; CDR3: CACGDFANTGELFF
J: TRBJ2-3; V: TRBV16; D: TRBD2; size: -; DNA: TGTGCCAGCAGCCAAACTAGCGGCACAGATACGCAGTATTTT; CDR3: CASSQTSGTDTQYF
J: TRBJ2-3; V: TRBV7-6; D: TRBD2; size: -; DNA: TGTGCCAGCAGCTTAGCGGGGGGGGTGACAGATACGCAGTATTTT; CDR3: CASSLAGGVTDTQYF
J: TRBJ1-2; V: TRBV18; D: TRBD1; size: -; DNA: TGTGCCAGCTCATCAACCCAGGGGGCTGGCTACACCTTC; CDR3: CASSSTQGAGYTF
J: TRBJ2-5; V: TRBV5-1; D: -; size: -; DNA: TGCGCCAGCAGCCGCCGGGCGGGGAACCAAGAGACCCAGTACTTC; CDR3: CASSRRAGNQETQYF
J: TRBJ1-4; V: TRBV27; D: TRBD1; size: -; DNA: TGTGCCAGCAGTCCGAGACAGGGAGGTGGAAAACTGTTTTTT; CDR3: CASSPRQGGGKLFF
J: TRBJ1-1; V: TRBV6-5; D: -; size: -; DNA: TGTGCCAGCAGTTACTCCCAGAACACTGAAGCTTTCTTT; CDR3: CASSYSQNTEAFF
J: TRBJ2-5; V: TRBV5-1; D: TRBD2; size: -; DNA: TGCGCCAGCAGCTTGGCGCTAGCGGGGTTAGAGACCCAGTACTTC; CDR3: CASSLALAGLETQYF
J: TRBJ2-7; V: TRBV11-3; D: TRBD2; size: -; DNA: TGTGCCAGCAGCTTCGGGACTAGCGGTACCTACGAGCAGTACTTC; CDR3: CASSFGTSGTYEQYF
J: TRBJ2-7; V: TRBV3-1/TRBV3-2; D: -; size: -; DNA: TGTGCCAGCAGCCGAAGGCAGGGCACGACCTACGAGCAGTACTTC; CDR3: CASSRRQGTTYEQYF
J: TRBJ2-1; V: TRBV10-3; D: TRBD2; size: -; DNA: TGTGCCATCAGTGATTCCGGGACTAGCGGGAGCAATGAGCAGTTCTTC; CDR3: CAISDSGTSGSNEQFF
J: TRBJ2-7; V: TRBV19; D: -; size: -; DNA: TGTGCCAGTGGGGGAGTCTACGAGCAGTACTTC; CDR3: CASGGVYEQYF
J: TRBJ2-3; V: TRBV6-6; D: -; size: -; DNA: TGTGCCAGCAGTCTAGAAGTTTTCCCAGATACGCAGTATTTT; CDR3: CASSLEVFPDTQYF
J: TRBJ1-6; V: TRBV5-8; D: TRBD1; size: -; DNA: TGTGCCAGCAGCCACTGGGACAGAGATAATTCACCCCTCCACTTT; CDR3: CASSHWDRDNSPLHF
J: TRBJ1-3; V: TRBV7-2; D: -; size: -; DNA: TGTGCCAGCAGCCCGTCGTTGGGGGCACGGGACACCATATATTTT; CDR3: CASSPSLGARDTIYF
J: TRBJ1-2; V: TRBV7-8; D: -; size: once; DNA: TGTGCCAGCAGCTTAGCAGGGGGAGGCGGCTACACCTTC; CDR3: CASSLAGGGGYTF
J: TRBJ2-7; V: TRBV27; D: TRBD1; size: -; DNA: TGTGCCAGCAGTTTCGGGACAGAGAACTCCGAGCAGTACTTC; CDR3: CASSFGTENSEQYF
J: TRBJ2-2; V: TRBV6-5; D: TRBD2; size: -; DNA: TGTGCCAGCAGTTTGGAGCGGGGGCCCGGGGAGCTGTTTTTT; CDR3: CASSLERGPGELFF
J: TRBJ2-2; V: TRBV9; D: -; size: -; DNA: TGTGCCAGCAGCGTAACGATGGGGATAACCGGGGAGCTGTTTTTT; CDR3: CASSVTMGITGELFF
J: TRBJ1-6; V: TRBV6-6; D: TRBD1; size: -; DNA: TGTGCCAGCACCCCCGGGACAGGGGCGTCCCTCCACTTT; CDR3: CASTPGTGASLHF
J: TRBJ2-2; V: TRBV25-1; D: TRBD2; size: -; DNA: TGTGCCAGCAGTGAGAGCGGGAGGGGCGGCGGGGAGCTGTTTTTT; CDR3: CASSESGRGGGELFF
J: TRBJ1-4; V: TRBV7-2; D: -; size: once; DNA: TGTGCCAGCAGCTCGGGGGGGATTAATGAAAAACTGTTTTTT; CDR3: CASSSGGINEKLFF
J: TRBJ1-4; V: TRBV19; D: -; size: -; DNA: TGTGCCAGTAACCTGGGAACCACTAATGAAAAACTGTTTTTT; CDR3: CASNLGTTNEKLFF
J: TRBJ2-5; V: TRBV4-1; D: -; size: -; DNA: TGCGCCAGCAGCCAAGTGGGGGTCCCCCAAGAGACCCAGTACTTC; CDR3: CASSQVGVPQETQYF
J: TRBJ2-2; V: TRBV19; D: -; size: -; DNA: TGTGCCAGTAGTGCCGTAGCCACCCCCGGGGAGCTGTTTTTT; CDR3: CASSAVATPGELFF
J: TRBJ2-3; V: TRBV11-3; D: -; size: -; DNA: TGTGCCAGCAGCGCCCGGGGCCAGAGAGATACGCAGTATTTT; CDR3: CASSARGQRDTQYF
J: TRBJ1-2; V: TRBV14; D: -; size: -; DNA: TGTGCCAGCAGCCCACAACAGGGATACTACTATGGCTACACCTTC; CDR3: CASSPQQGYYYGYTF
J: TRBJ2-5; V: TRBV11-2; D: -; size: few; DNA: TGTGCCAGCAGCGAGGCAGGGGGAGGAGAGACCCAGTACTTC; CDR3: CASSEAGGGETQYF
J: TRBJ2-2; V: TRBV24-1; D: TRBD2; size: -; DNA: TGTGCCACCAGTCGGGGGGACACCGGGGAGCTGTTTTTT; CDR3: CATSRGDTGELFF
J: TRBJ1-1; V: TRBV6-5; D: TRBD1; size: few; DNA: TGTGCCAGCAGCCGGGTGGGACAGGGGAATACTGAAGCTTTCTTT; CDR3: CASSRVGQGNTEAFF
J: TRBJ2-1; V: TRBV27; D: -; size: -; DNA: TGTGCCAGCAGTCTTTCGGGTAGCTACAATGAGCAGTTCTTC; CDR3: CASSLSGSYNEQFF
J: TRBJ1-2; V: TRBV5-4; D: TRBD1; size: -; DNA: TGTGCCAGCAGCTTGGTTGGGACAGGATCTGGCTACACCTTC; CDR3: CASSLVGTGSGYTF
J: TRBJ2-7; V: TRBV7-9; D: -; size: few; DNA: TGTGCCAGCAGCCTTGGGGGTGGAGAGCAGTACTTC; CDR3: CASSLGGGEQYF
J: TRBJ2-5; V: TRBV5-1; D: TRBD2; size: -; DNA: TGCGCCAGCAGCTTGCCTCTACTAGCGGGAGAGCCTCAAGAGACCCAGTACTTC; CDR3: CASSLPLLAGEPQETQYF
J: TRBJ2-3; V: TRBV5-4; D: -; size: -; DNA: TGTGCCAGCAGTTCCGAGTTAGATAGCACAGATACGCAGTATTTT; CDR3: CASSSELDSTDTQYF
J: TRBJ2-5; V: TRBV2; D: TRBD2; size: -; DNA: TGTGCCAGCAAGGGGCTAGCGGGGAGACAAGAGACCCAGTACTTC; CDR3: CASKGLAGRQETQYF
J: TRBJ1-2; V: TRBV18; D: -; size: -; DNA: TGTGCCAGCTCAGGTGGGCAGTCAAACTATGGCTACACCTTC; CDR3: CASSGGQSNYGYTF
J: TRBJ1-1; V: TRBV10-3; D: TRBD1; size: -; DNA: TGTGCCATCAGAACCGGGACAGGGAACACTGAAGCTTTCTTT; CDR3: CAIRTGTGNTEAFF
J: TRBJ1-6; V: TRBV5-4; D: -; size: few; DNA: TGTGCCAGCAGCTACTTACCACCCCTCCACTTT; CDR3: CASSYLPPLHF
J: TRBJ2-1; V: TRBV30; D: TRBD2; size: -; DNA: TGTGCCTGGAGTGTTAGGCTAGCGGGAGACAATGAGCAGTTCTTC; CDR3: CAWSVRLAGDNEQFF
J: TRBJ1-2; V: TRBV11-2; D: -; size: once; DNA: TGTGCCAGCAGCTTAGCAGGGGCCGGGTACACCTTC; CDR3: CASSLAGAGYTF
J: TRBJ1-1; V: TRBV5-1; D: -; size: -; DNA: TGCGCCAGCAGTCCGAACAAGGGGCTGGGTTTCTTT; CDR3: CASSPNKGLGFF